This T cell receptor beta chain came from a study of T-cell memory formation after mild COVID-19. J was trimmed by 2 bases and V by 4 bases; bases with no gene match: 13. The CDR3 is 17 amino acids. From the 5' RACE reads, TCRdb called clonotypes with MiXCR, one entry per CDR3 protein. Of about 90,000 distinct CDR3 sequences listed, about 14% were seen once; the top ten hold approximately 40%. This clonotype has only a few counts. This receptor was obtained from a man aged 18 to 30 who had mild COVID-19 (a few samples of this study predate the infection). Cell type and time point are not known. The chain couples TRBV12-3 or TRBV12-4 to TRBJ1-2, with 7 bases identical to TRBD1. The material sequenced was PBMCs or a T cell subset sorted from them (not recorded which). The CDR3 nucleotides are TGTGCCAGCAGTTCGAAGGACAGGAACTACGCCAACTATGGCTACACCTTC. It encodes CASSSKDRNYANYGYTF.